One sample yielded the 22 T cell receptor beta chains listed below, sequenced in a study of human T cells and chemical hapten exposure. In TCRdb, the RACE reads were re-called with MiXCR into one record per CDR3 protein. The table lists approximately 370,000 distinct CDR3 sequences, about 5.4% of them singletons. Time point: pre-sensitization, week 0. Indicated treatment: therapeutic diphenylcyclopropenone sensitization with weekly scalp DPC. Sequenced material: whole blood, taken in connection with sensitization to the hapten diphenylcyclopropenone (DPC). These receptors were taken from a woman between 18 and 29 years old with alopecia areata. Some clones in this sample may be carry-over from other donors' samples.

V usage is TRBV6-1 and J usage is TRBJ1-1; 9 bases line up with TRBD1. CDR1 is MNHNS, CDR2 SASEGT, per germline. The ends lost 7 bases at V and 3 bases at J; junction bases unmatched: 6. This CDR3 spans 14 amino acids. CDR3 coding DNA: TGTGCCAGCACTACGGACAGGGGTTACACTGAAGCTTTCTTT. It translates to CASTTDRGYTEAFF.

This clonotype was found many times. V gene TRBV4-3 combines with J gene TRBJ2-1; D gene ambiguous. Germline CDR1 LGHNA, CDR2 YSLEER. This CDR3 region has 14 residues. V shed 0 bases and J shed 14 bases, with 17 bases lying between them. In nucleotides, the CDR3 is TGCGCCAGCAGCCAAGAAACCCCCGCTTTGCAGAAGTTCTTC. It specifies CASSQETPALQKFF.

CDR3 region: CASSTQMNTEAFF. CDR3 sequence (DNA): TGTGCCAGCTCGACACAGATGAACACTGAAGCTTTCTTT. This sequence joins TRBV6-5 and TRBJ1-1; D uncertain. The CDR3 contains 13 residues. Germline V gene sequence: CDR1 MNHEY, CDR2 SVGAGI. V shed 8 bases and J shed 0 bases, with 10 bases lying between them.

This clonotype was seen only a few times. CDR3 bases: TGTGCCAGCAGCTTAGTAGAACGGGACACTGAAGCTTTCTTT. Its translation: CASSLVERDTEAFF. The chain couples TRBV7-9 to TRBJ1-1; D not certain. The CDR3 runs to 14 residues. The germline V gene has CDR1 SEHNR and CDR2 FQNEAQ (reference sequence). V was trimmed by 1 base and J by 3 bases, leaving 9 bases between them.

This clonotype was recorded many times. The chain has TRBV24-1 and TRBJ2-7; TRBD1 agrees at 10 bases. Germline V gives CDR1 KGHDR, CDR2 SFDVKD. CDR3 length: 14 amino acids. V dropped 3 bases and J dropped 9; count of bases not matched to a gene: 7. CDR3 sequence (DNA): TGTGCCACCAGTGATCAAGCTGACAGGGGGCGGCAGTACTTC. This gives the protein CATSDQADRGRQYF.

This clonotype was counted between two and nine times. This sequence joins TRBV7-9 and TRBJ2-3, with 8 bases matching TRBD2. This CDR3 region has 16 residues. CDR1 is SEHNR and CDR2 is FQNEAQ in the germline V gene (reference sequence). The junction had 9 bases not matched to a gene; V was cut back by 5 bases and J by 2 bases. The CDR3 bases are TGTGCCAGCAGCCCCCCCGGGACTAGTATCACAGATACGCAGTATTTT. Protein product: CASSPPGTSITDTQYF.

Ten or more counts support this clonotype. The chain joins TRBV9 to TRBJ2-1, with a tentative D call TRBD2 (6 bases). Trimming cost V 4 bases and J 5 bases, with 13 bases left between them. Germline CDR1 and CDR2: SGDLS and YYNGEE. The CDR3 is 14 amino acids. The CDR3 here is CASSPGGPNNEQFF. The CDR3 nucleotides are TGTGCCAGCAGCCCCGGAGGGCCGAACAATGAGCAGTTCTTC.

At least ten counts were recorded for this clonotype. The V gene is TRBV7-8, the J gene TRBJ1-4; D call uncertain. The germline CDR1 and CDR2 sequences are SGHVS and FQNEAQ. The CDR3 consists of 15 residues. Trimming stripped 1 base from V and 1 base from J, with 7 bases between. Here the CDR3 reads CASSLGLGTNEKLFF. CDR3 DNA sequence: TGTGCCAGCAGCTTAGGATTGGGAACTAATGAAAAACTGTTTTTT. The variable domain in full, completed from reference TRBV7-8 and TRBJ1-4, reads GAGVSQSPRYKVAKRGQDVALRCDPISGHVSLFWYQQALGQGPEFLTYFQNEAQLDKSGLPSDRFFAERPEGSVSTLKIQRTQQEDSAVYLCASSLGLGTNEKLFFGSGTQLSVL.

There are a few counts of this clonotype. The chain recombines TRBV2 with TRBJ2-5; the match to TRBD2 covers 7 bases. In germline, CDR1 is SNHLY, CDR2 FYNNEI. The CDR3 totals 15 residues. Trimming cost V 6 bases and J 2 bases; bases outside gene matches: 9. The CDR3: CASSLERGAQETQYF. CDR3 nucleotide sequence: TGTGCCAGCAGCTTAGAGCGGGGCGCTCAAGAGACCCAGTACTTC.

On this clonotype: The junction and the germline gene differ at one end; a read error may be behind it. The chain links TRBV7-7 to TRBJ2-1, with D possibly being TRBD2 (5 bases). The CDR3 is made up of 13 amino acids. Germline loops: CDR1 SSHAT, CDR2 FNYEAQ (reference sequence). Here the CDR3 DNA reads TGTGCTAGCAGCTTAGCGCATAACAATGAGCAGTTCTTC. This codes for CASSLAHNNEQFF.

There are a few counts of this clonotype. The CDR3 protein is CASSSPLTGDKYGQETQYF. CDR3 sequence (DNA): TGTGCCAGCAGTTCGCCCCTGACAGGGGACAAATACGGCCAAGAGACCCAGTACTTC. The rearrangement joins TRBV28 to TRBJ2-5; TRBD1 agrees at 8 bases. V lost 4 bases and J lost 1; bases outside the gene matches: 17. The CDR3 spans 19 residues. CDR1 and CDR2 from the germline V gene are MDHEN and SYDVKM.

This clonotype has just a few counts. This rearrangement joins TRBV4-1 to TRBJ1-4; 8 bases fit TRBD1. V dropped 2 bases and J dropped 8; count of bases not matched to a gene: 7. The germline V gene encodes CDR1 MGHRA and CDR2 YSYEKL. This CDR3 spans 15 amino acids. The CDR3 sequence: CASSQYIGTGEKLFF. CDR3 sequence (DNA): TGCGCCAGCAGCCAATATATAGGGACAGGCGAAAAACTGTTTTTT.

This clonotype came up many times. CDR3 in DNA: TGTGCCATCAGTGAGTCGGCAGGGGAAAAGTACTTC. Translated: CAISESAGEKYF. This rearrangement joins TRBV10-3 to TRBJ2-7, with TRBD1 as a possible D gene (6 bases). This CDR3 spans 12 amino acids. The germline gives CDR1 ENHRY, CDR2 SYGVKD. V was pared by 0 bases and J by 11 bases, with 11 bases between.

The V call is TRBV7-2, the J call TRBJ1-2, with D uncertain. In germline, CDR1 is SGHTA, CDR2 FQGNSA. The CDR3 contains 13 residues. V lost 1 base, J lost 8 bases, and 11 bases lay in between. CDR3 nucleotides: TGTGCCAGCAGCTTAGACACCCAGTCAGGCTACACCTTC. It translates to CASSLDTQSGYTF. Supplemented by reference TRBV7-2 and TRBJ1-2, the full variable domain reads GAGVSQSPSNKVTEKGKDVELRCDPISGHTALYWYRQSLGQGLEFLIYFQGNSAPDKSGLPSDRFSAERTGGSVSTLTIQRTQQEDSAVYLCASSLDTQSGYTFGSGTRLTVV.

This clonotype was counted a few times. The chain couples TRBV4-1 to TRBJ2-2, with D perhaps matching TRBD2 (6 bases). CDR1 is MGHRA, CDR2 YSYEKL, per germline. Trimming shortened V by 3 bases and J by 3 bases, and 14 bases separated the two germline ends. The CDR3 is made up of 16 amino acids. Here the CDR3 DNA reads TGCGCCAGCAGCCAGAGGGAGGCCCGGGACACCGGGGAGCTGTTTTTT. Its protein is CASSQREARDTGELFF.

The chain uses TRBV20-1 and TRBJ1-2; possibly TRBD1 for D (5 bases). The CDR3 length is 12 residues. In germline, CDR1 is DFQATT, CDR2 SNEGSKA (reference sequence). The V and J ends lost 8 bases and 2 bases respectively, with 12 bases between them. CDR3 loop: CSIPTANYGYTF. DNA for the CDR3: TGCAGTATACCGACAGCGAACTATGGCTACACCTTC.

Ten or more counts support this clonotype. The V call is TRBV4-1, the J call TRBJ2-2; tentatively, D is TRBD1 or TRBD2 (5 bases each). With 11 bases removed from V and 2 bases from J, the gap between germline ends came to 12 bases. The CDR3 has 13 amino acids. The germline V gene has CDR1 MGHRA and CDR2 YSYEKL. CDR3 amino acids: CAARDANTGELFF. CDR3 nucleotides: TGCGCCGCCCGGGACGCCAACACCGGGGAGCTGTTTTTT.

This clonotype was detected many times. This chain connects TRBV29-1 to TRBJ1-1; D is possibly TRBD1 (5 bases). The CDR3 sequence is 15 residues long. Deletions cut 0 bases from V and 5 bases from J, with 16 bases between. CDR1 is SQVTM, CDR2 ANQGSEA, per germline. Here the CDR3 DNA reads TGCAGCGTTGAAGATCTTCAAGGGAGGGGAACTGAAGCTTTCTTT. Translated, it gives CSVEDLQGRGTEAFF.

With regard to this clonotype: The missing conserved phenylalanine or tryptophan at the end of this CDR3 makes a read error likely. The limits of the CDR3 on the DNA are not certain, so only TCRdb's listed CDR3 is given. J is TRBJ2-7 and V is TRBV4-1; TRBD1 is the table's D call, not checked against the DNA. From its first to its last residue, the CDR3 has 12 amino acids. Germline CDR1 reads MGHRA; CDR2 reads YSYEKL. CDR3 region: CASSQDWGTGLI.

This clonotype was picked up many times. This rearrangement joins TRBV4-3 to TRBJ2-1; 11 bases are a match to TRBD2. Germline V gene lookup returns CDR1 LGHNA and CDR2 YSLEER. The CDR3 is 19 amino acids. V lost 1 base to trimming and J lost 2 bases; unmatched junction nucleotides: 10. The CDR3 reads CASSQVVAGGQITYNEQFF. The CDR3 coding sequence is TGCGCCAGCAGCCAAGTCGTAGCGGGGGGGCAGATAACCTACAATGAGCAGTTCTTC.

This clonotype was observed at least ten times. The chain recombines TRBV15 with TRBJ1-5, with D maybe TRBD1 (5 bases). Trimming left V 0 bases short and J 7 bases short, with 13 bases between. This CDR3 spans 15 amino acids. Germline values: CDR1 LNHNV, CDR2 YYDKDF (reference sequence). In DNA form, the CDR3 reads TGTGCCACCAGCAGAGATCTAGGGGCTGGGCAGCCCCAGCATTTT. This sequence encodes CATSRDLGAGQPQHF.

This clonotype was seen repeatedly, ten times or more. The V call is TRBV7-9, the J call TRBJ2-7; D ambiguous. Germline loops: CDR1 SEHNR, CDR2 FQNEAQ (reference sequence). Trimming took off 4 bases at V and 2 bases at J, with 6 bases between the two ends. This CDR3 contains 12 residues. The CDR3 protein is CASSSAAYEQYF. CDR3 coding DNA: TGTGCCAGCAGCTCAGCAGCCTACGAGCAGTACTTC.